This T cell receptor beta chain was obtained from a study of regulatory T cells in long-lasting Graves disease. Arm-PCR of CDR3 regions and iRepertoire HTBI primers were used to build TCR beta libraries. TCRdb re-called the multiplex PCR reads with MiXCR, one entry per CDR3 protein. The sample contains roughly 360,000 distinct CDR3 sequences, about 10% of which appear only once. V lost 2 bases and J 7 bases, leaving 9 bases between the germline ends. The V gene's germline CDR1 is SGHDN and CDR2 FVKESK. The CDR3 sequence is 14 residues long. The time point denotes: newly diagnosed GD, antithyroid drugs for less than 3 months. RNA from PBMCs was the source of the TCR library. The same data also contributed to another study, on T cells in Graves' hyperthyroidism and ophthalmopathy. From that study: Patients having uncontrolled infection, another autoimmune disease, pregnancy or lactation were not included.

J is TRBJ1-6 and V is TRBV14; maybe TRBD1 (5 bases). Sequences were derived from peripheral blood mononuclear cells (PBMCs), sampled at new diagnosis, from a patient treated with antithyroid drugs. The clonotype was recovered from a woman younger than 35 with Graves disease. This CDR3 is CASSQWAGNSPLHF. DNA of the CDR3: TGTGCCAGCAGCCAATGGGCAGGGAATTCACCCCTCCACTTT. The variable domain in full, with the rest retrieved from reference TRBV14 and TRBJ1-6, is EAGVTQFPSHSVIEKGQTVTLRCDPISGHDNLYWYRRVMGKEIKFLLHFVKESKQDESGMPNNRFLAERTGGTYSTLKVQPAELEDSGVYFCASSQWAGNSPLHFGNGTRLTVT.